Detailed here is one T cell receptor beta chain. Per the germline V gene, CDR1 is SGDLS and CDR2 is YYNGEE. V was trimmed by 2 bases and J by 6 bases, leaving 12 bases between them. This CDR3 region has 14 residues. The entry originates in a study of blood T cell repertoires in COVID-19. In the original processing: Estimated nucleated cell counts came from reference gene primer amplification. Method: immunoSEQ multiplex PCR; TCRdb's copy keeps in-frame clones and lacks some. From that table come the V and J calls and clone size; the DNA was used to work out D and trimming. The sample lists more than 110,000 clones, 84% occurring once.

The specimen was peripheral blood. This chain joins TRBV9 and TRBJ1-5; TRBD1 might be the D (5 bases). The sequence was obtained from a human donor in a cohort sampled during active COVID-19. CDR3 residues: CASSVGQGGQPQHF. The CDR3 region has the DNA TGTGCCAGCAGCGTTGGGCAGGGTGGTCAGCCCCAGCATTTT.